This T cell receptor (beta chain) was sequenced during a study of blood T cell repertoires in COVID-19. This CDR3 spans 13 amino acids. Germline V gives CDR1 SGHVS, CDR2 FQNEAQ. The V end lost 5 bases, the J end lost 2 bases, and 9 bases lay between the germline ends. Authors' processing steps: Amplification of reference gene primers was used by the study to estimate nucleated cell counts. This table comes from immunoSEQ multiplex PCR, and its TCRdb copy is limited to in-frame clones, with some not included. V, J and clone size are those of that table, while D and trimming were read from the DNA. Found here are under 200,000 clones, about 90% of them singletons; the top ten hold roughly 7%. In terms of age and location, participants ranged from roughly 18 to 100 years and lived in about two dozen US areas. Assignment of participants to cohorts was predicated upon participant-reported clinical history. The recovered donors of Cohort 3 showed two negative PCRs, clearance, or symptom resolution.

This TCR was sampled from a woman in her 50s who had recovered from COVID-19. Source material: PBMCs or T cells enriched from blood (not recorded which). The chain uses TRBV7-8 and TRBJ2-5; D not certain. In nucleotides, the CDR3 is TGTGCCAGCAGCCGACAACGGCAAGAGACCCAGTACTTC. It encodes CASSRQRQETQYF.